The clone carrying this TCR beta chain was seen a handful of times. This entry belongs to a study of blood T cell repertoires in COVID-19. Study-wide context: Spain, Italy and the United States supplied samples that represented acute and convalescent COVID-19.

Losses at the gene ends were 5 bases for V and 9 bases for J; bases not matched to a gene: 9. Per the germline V gene, CDR1 is SGHVS and CDR2 is FQNEAQ. The CDR3 has 15 amino acids. Sequencing used immunoSEQ multiplex PCR; TCRdb keeps in-frame clones, though not all of them. The sample has approximately 110,000 clones, roughly 80% seen once. The origin of this receptor is a man older than 75 with COVID-19, enrolled during active disease. V is TRBV7-8 and J is TRBJ1-5, with TRBD1 matching 11 bases. Sequenced sample: peripheral blood. CDR3 nucleotide sequence: TGTGCCAGCAGCCTTGGGACAGGGGGTGTGTGGCCCCAGCATTTT. It yields the protein CASSLGTGGVWPQHF. Complete variable domain (other parts from reference TRBV7-8 and TRBJ1-5): GAGVSQSPRYKVAKRGQDVALRCDPISGHVSLFWYQQALGQGPEFLTYFQNEAQLDKSGLPSDRFFAERPEGSVSTLKIQRTQQEDSAVYLCASSLGTGGVWPQHFGDGTRLSIL.